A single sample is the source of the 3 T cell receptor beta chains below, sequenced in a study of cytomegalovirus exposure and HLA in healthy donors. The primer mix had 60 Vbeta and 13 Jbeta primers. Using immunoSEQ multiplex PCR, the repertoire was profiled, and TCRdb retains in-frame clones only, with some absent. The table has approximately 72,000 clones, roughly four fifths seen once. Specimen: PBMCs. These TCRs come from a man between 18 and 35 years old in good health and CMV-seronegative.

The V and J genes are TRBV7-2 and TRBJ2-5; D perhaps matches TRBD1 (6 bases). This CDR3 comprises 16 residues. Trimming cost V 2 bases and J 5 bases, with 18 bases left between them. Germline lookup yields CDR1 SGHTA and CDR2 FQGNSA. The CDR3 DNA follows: TGTGCCAGCAGCTTATTCGCCAGCAGGGGTAGTGAGACCCAGTACTTC. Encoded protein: CASSLFASRGSETQYF.

CDR3 sequence: CASSNPLGTYEQYF. The DNA for the CDR3 is TGTGCCAGCAGTAACCCCCTAGGAACCTACGAGCAGTACTTC. The chain uses TRBV2 and TRBJ2-7; D remains unclear. This CDR3 region has 14 residues. Trimming removed 5 bases at V and 2 bases at J, with 13 bases between. Germline loops: CDR1 SNHLY, CDR2 FYNNEI.

CDR3 in amino acids: CASGPSGGQSAQYF. The CDR3 DNA sequence: TGTGCTAGTGGCCCTAGCGGGGGACAATCAGCGCAGTATTTT. The chain joins TRBV12-5 to TRBJ2-3, with 10 bases identical to TRBD2. CDR1 LGHNT and CDR2 FRNRAP come from the germline V gene. V shed 6 bases, J shed 10 bases, and the junction held 10 bases outside the gene matches. The CDR3 covers 14 residues.